Each of the 23 T cell receptor beta chains below was sequenced from the same sample in a study of Ad26.COV2.S vaccination and SARS-CoV-2 variants. This table comes from immunoSEQ multiplex PCR, and its TCRdb copy is limited to in-frame clones, with some not included. The table shows approximately 300,000 clones, with 70% to 90% occurring only once. The treatment is: roughly 19 received Ad26.COV2.S at low or high dose, single or two shots; about five received placebo; per-sample allocation not given. Each sample was drawn 63 days after the first injection (of vaccine or placebo). Sequences were derived from peripheral blood, sampled in a trial of Ad26.COV2.S vaccine versus placebo. The receptors stem from a person between 18 and 65 years old who received the Ad26.COV2.S COVID-19 vaccine or a placebo.

The chain combines TRBV10-3 with TRBJ2-1; a possible D gene is TRBD2 (6 bases). Germline V gene lookup returns CDR1 ENHRY and CDR2 SYGVKD. CDR3 length: 12 residues. V lost 6 bases to trimming and J lost 10 bases, with 13 bases between them. In DNA form, the CDR3 reads TGTGCCATCAGCTGGGGCGGGGAGGAGCAGTTCTTC. Amino acid sequence: CAISWGGEEQFF.

The rearrangement uses TRBV5-1 and TRBJ2-1; the D is unclear. This CDR3 is 14 amino acids long. Deletions cut 0 bases from V and 10 bases from J, with 14 bases between. CDR1 and CDR2 from the germline V gene are SGHRS and YFSETQ. The CDR3 spells CASSLAPSNSEQFF. The CDR3 bases are TGCGCCAGCAGCTTGGCCCCCTCCAACAGCGAGCAGTTCTTC.

This clone was found a few times. The rearrangement links TRBV27 to TRBJ1-2; 9 bases agree with TRBD1. This CDR3 has 15 residues. The germline V gene has CDR1 MNHEY and CDR2 SMNVEV (reference sequence). V shed 5 bases, J shed 5 bases, and the junction held 9 bases outside the gene matches. The CDR3 loop is CASSPRQGGWYGYTF. The CDR3 DNA reads as TGTGCCAGCAGTCCACGACAGGGGGGATGGTATGGCTACACCTTC.

This clone was seen a single time. J is TRBJ1-5 and V is TRBV6-6; tentative D call: TRBD1 (6 bases). From germline, CDR1 is MNHNY and CDR2 SVGAGI (reference sequence). Between the trimmed V and J ends, which lost 2 bases and 5 bases, there was a span of 13 bases. This CDR3 has 15 residues. The CDR3 sequence is CASSYAGQRYQPQHF. DNA of the CDR3: TGTGCCAGCAGTTACGCGGGACAACGGTATCAGCCCCAGCATTTT.

Only one count was recorded for this clone. The gene calls are TRBV6-5 and TRBJ1-2; D gene ambiguous. V was clipped by 4 bases and J by 0 bases, with 12 bases between them. In germline, CDR1 is MNHEY, CDR2 SVGAGI. This CDR3 is 15 amino acids long. DNA for the CDR3: TGTGCCAGCAGTTCCCCGGGCCGAGCTAACTATGGCTACACCTTC. Residues: CASSSPGRANYGYTF.

The J gene is TRBJ1-5, the V gene TRBV30; no reliable D call. Germline CDR1 reads GTSNPN; CDR2 reads SVGIG (reference sequence). V was shortened by 2 bases and J by 4 bases, with 9 bases between the two germline ends. CDR3 length: 13 amino acids. CDR3: CAWSPRINQPQHF. The CDR3 bases are TGTGCCTGGAGTCCAAGAATAAATCAGCCCCAGCATTTT.

The V and J genes are TRBV6-6 and TRBJ2-6; D is unresolved. Per the germline V gene, CDR1 is MNHNY and CDR2 is SVGAGI (reference sequence). The CDR3 spans 12 residues. Trimming took 7 bases from V and 4 from J, leaving 5 bases between them. The CDR3: CASIMGANVLTF. CDR3 nucleotides: TGTGCCAGCATCATGGGGGCCAACGTCCTGACTTTC.

Points on this clone: One end of the junction varies from germline; a read error may be responsible. J is TRBJ1-1 and V is TRBV6-5, with TRBD1 identical over 7 bases. The CDR3 loop spans 15 amino acids. Germline-derived CDR1 and CDR2 are MNHEY and SVGAGI. The CDR3 sequence is CVSSYPARGRTEAFF. The CDR3 DNA sequence: TGTGTCAGCAGTTACCCCGCCAGGGGGAGGACTGAAGCTTTCTTT.

V and J are TRBV4-2 and TRBJ2-2; 7 bases are shared with TRBD2. Germline loops: CDR1 LGHNA, CDR2 YNFKEQ. V lost 0 bases to trimming and J lost 5 bases; unmatched junction nucleotides: 9. CDR3 length equals 17 residues. The CDR3 spells CASSQDRGGGWTGELFF. The CDR3 DNA is TGTGCCAGCAGCCAAGATAGGGGCGGGGGATGGACCGGGGAGCTGTTTTTT.

This clone was counted between two and nine times. The chain has TRBV19 and TRBJ2-1, with D perhaps TRBD1 or TRBD2 (6 bases each). With 7 bases removed from V and 5 bases from J, the gap between germline ends came to 18 bases. Germline V lookup: CDR1 LNHDA, CDR2 SQIVND (reference sequence). The CDR3 runs 15 residues. The CDR3 DNA is TGTGCCAGTATTTCGATCGGGGGCCTACACAATGAGCAGTTCTTC. Translated, it gives CASISIGGLHNEQFF.

The chain combines TRBV5-1 with TRBJ1-2; D unresolved. Germline CDR1 reads SGHRS; CDR2 reads YFSETQ. The CDR3 has 13 residues. V was cut by 0 bases and J by 4 bases, with 7 bases left in between. The DNA for the CDR3 is TGCGCCAGCAGCTTGGGACTGATCTATGGCTACACCTTC. Protein product: CASSLGLIYGYTF.

This clone appeared many times. This chain uses TRBV5-1 with TRBJ1-2; D possibly corresponds to TRBD1 (6 bases). Trimming cost V 4 bases and J 6 bases, with 19 bases left between them. CDR1 is SGHRS, CDR2 YFSETQ, per germline. This CDR3 region has 15 residues. CDR3 bases: TGCGCCAGCAGCCAACCCGGAAGGGGGTGGGATGGCTACACCTTC. This codes for CASSQPGRGWDGYTF.

To note about this clone: In the same sample, other DNA sequences code for this CDR3. The genes are TRBV5-6 and TRBJ2-2; D gene unclear. CDR1 is SGHDT and CDR2 is YYEEEE in the germline V gene. The CDR3 covers 12 residues. V dropped 4 bases and J dropped 6 bases, with 7 bases sitting between them. The CDR3 nucleotides read TGTGCCAGCAGCCTGCCCCCCGGGGAGCTGTTTTTT. It yields the protein CASSLPPGELFF. The full variable domain, rest sourced from reference TRBV5-6 and TRBJ2-2, is DAGVTQSPTHLIKTRGQQVTLRCSPKSGHDTVSWYQQALGQGPQFIFQYYEEEERQRGNFPDRFSGHQFPNYSSELNVNALLLGDSALYLCASSLPPGELFFGEGSRLTVL.

As regards this clone: The junction departs from germline at one end; a sequencing error may be responsible. The chain employs TRBV19 and TRBJ2-3, with D perhaps matching TRBD1 (5 bases). In germline, CDR1 is LNHDA, CDR2 SQIVND (reference sequence). This CDR3 has 16 amino acids. CDR3 DNA sequence: TGTGCCAGCAGTATAGGGCTAAGGGGTAGCACAGATACGCAGTATTTT. Amino acids: CASSIGLRGSTDTQYF.

This clone was observed a few times. The J gene is TRBJ1-6, the V gene TRBV29-1, with D possibly matching TRBD1 (5 bases). Per the germline V gene, CDR1 is SQVTM and CDR2 is ANQGSEA. The CDR3 has 13 amino acids. Trimming stripped 4 bases from V and 6 bases from J, with 10 bases between. CDR3 in amino acids: CSVGSGGNSPLHF. In DNA, the CDR3 is TGCAGCGTTGGATCCGGGGGTAATTCACCCCTCCACTTT.

The chain carries TRBV27 and TRBJ2-7, with D perhaps matching TRBD1 (6 bases). Germline CDR1 and CDR2: MNHEY and SMNVEV (reference sequence). Deletions cut 8 bases from V and 3 bases from J, with 20 bases between. The CDR3 is made up of 15 amino acids. DNA for the CDR3: TGTGCCAGCGGATCCTATCTGGACAGCTACTACGAGCAGTACTTC. Its translation: CASGSYLDSYYEQYF.

The chain employs TRBV4-3 and TRBJ2-3; D remains ambiguous. Trimming removed 1 base from V and 4 bases from J, with 9 bases in between. The CDR3 is 14 amino acids. The germline V gene encodes CDR1 LGHNA and CDR2 YSLEER. The CDR3 nucleotides are TGCGCCAGCAGCCAAGGGGCACCCCCAGATACGCAGTATTTT. This codes for CASSQGAPPDTQYF.

J is TRBJ2-7 and V is TRBV18; D remains ambiguous. V was pared by 1 base and J by 2 bases, with 6 bases between. Germline V gene data show CDR1 as KGHSH and CDR2 as LQKENI. This CDR3 comprises 13 residues. CDR3 bases: TGTGCCAGCTCACCACAGGTCGCCTACGAGCAGTACTTC. Protein: CASSPQVAYEQYF. The full variable domain, in which reference TRBV18 and TRBJ2-7 provide the parts outside the CDR3, is NAGVMQNPRHLVRRRGQEARLRCSPMKGHSHVYWYRQLPEEGLKFMVYLQKENIIDESGMPKERFSAEFPKEGPSILRIQQVVRGDSAAYFCASSPQVAYEQYFGPGTRLTVT.

The count of this clone is one. In DNA form, the CDR3 reads TGTGCCAGCAGAGGGGGACAGGGGAACACCGGGGAGCTGTTTTTT. It is translated as CASRGGQGNTGELFF. The chain combines TRBV7-9 with TRBJ2-2, with 9 bases matching TRBD1. V trimming: 6 bases; J trimming: 1 base; junction bases outside the gene matches: 3. CDR1 SEHNR and CDR2 FQNEAQ come from the germline V gene (reference sequence). CDR3 size: 15 residues.

The V and J genes are TRBV7-3 and TRBJ2-7; 9 bases fit TRBD1. Germline V gives CDR1 SGHTA, CDR2 FQGTGA. V was pared by 5 bases and J by 3 bases, with 5 bases of the junction left unmatched. CDR3 length equals 14 residues. CDR3 sequence: CASSKTGGYYEQYF. The CDR3 DNA reads as TGTGCCAGCAGCAAGACAGGGGGGTACTACGAGCAGTACTTC.

The chain is built from TRBV5-1 and TRBJ1-1; TRBD1 is a possible D gene (6 bases). The CDR3 consists of 14 residues. Germline V CDR1 and CDR2: SGHRS, YFSETQ. Trimming removed 6 bases from V and 0 bases from J, with 12 bases in between. The CDR3 region is CASTTGQLNTEAFF. The CDR3 coding sequence is TGCGCCAGCACCACCGGACAGTTGAACACTGAAGCTTTCTTT.

V and J are TRBV19 and TRBJ1-5; 7 bases map to TRBD1. The ends lost 0 bases at V and 7 bases at J; junction bases unmatched: 9. Germline loops: CDR1 LNHDA, CDR2 SQIVND (reference sequence). This CDR3 spans 16 amino acids. For the CDR3, the DNA is TGTGCCAGTAGTATAGACAGGGGGGGTCAACGGCAGCCCCAGCATTTT. As protein: CASSIDRGGQRQPQHF.

V gene TRBV4-1 combines with J gene TRBJ2-1; 7 bases align to TRBD2. The germline V gene encodes CDR1 MGHRA and CDR2 YSYEKL. The ends lost 4 bases at V and 5 bases at J; junction bases unmatched: 5. The CDR3 is 14 residues long. In DNA form, the CDR3 reads TGCGCCAGCAGCCTCTCAAGCGGGGACAATGAGCAGTTCTTC. It is translated as CASSLSSGDNEQFF.